This T cell receptor beta chain was observed in a study of cytomegalovirus exposure and HLA in healthy donors. This clone was seen only a few times. The antigen remains unidentified. PCR amplification relied on 60 Vbeta primers (plus 13 Jbeta primers). Measured with immunoSEQ multiplex PCR; TCRdb has only the in-frame clones, and not every one. This table holds more than 65,000 clones, roughly three quarters found once. Germline V lookup: CDR1 LGHNA, CDR2 YSLEER. The J segment lost 1 base and the V segment lost 1 base, leaving 5 bases of the junction unmatched. The CDR3 is made up of 16 amino acids. General study points: In a later analysis, CMV-associated beta chains were mostly HLA-associated, it appeared. Prior analysis indicated that the majority of TCR beta V segments exhibited productivity approximately 87% or approximately 30% of the time. When a later analysis compared HLA-associated TCR beta chains with equally common others, the HLA-associated chains turned out to be more clonally expanded and to have lower generation probabilities.

Source material: PBMCs. The chain recombines TRBV4-3 with TRBJ2-5, with 8 bases that match TRBD1. This receptor was identified in a man aged 35-49 years in good health and CMV-seronegative. CDR3 bases: TGCGCCAGCAGCCAAGGCCCCGACAGGGGCCAAGAGACCCAGTACTTC. It yields the protein CASSQGPDRGQETQYF.